This is a list of T cell receptor beta chains from one sample in a study of cytomegalovirus exposure and HLA in healthy donors. The protocol was immunoSEQ multiplex PCR, while the TCRdb copy is restricted to in-frame clones and leaves out a portion. There are 70,000 to 75,000 clones in the sample, with around 3.8% held by the top ten. Sequenced sample: PBMCs. The origin of the receptors is a female donor in good health and CMV-seropositive. The CDR3 runs from the conserved cysteine through the conserved F or W. A D gene is named only where the DNA matches it firmly. The listing skips clone size in some rows; elsewhere it reads once, few, many or a size class.

d_gene,j_gene,v_gene,abundance,CDR3aa,CDR3nt
TRBD2,TRBJ2-5,TRBV7-9,-,CASSSTSGRRETQYF,TGTGCCAGCAGCAGCACTAGCGGGAGACGCGAGACCCAGTACTTC
TRBD2,TRBJ2-1,TRBV11-2,-,CASNHGGGEQFF,TGTGCCAGCAACCACGGGGGGGGTGAGCAGTTCTTC
TRBD1,TRBJ2-5,TRBV7-8,-,CASSLEKGAARLTQYF,TGTGCCAGCAGCTTAGAGAAGGGGGCGGCGAGATTGACCCAGTACTTC
TRBD2,TRBJ2-1,TRBV5-1,-,CASSLGGLAGVEQFF,TGCGCCAGCAGCTTGGGGGGACTAGCGGGGGTTGAGCAGTTCTTC
-,TRBJ2-3,TRBV27,-,CASHGRDTQYF,TGTGCCAGCCATGGGAGGGATACGCAGTATTTT
-,TRBJ2-1,TRBV4-3,-,CASSQVQGYNNEQFF,TGCGCCAGCAGCCAAGTCCAGGGGTACAACAATGAGCAGTTCTTC
TRBD2,TRBJ2-7,TRBV18,-,CASSPASGQSSYEQYF,TGTGCCAGCTCACCCGCTAGCGGCCAAAGCTCCTACGAGCAGTACTTC
TRBD2,TRBJ2-3,TRBV4-3,-,CASSIAGSTDTQYF,TGCGCCAGCAGCATAGCGGGGAGCACAGATACGCAGTATTTT
TRBD2,TRBJ2-7,TRBV19,-,CASSTPRGSGTYEQYF,TGTGCCAGTAGTACCCCGAGGGGAAGCGGGACCTACGAGCAGTACTTC
TRBD2,TRBJ2-5,TRBV7-3,-,CASSLKAGGRETQYF,TGTGCCAGCAGCTTAAAGGCGGGGGGCAGGGAGACCCAGTACTTC
-,TRBJ2-7,TRBV4-2,-,CASSQEQLSYEQYF,TGTGCCAGCAGCCAAGAACAGCTGTCCTACGAGCAGTACTTC
-,TRBJ2-6,TRBV2,-,CASSGGQLTRLGANVLTF,TGTGCCAGCAGTGGAGGCCAACTAACGCGCCTCGGGGCCAACGTCCTGACTTTC
-,TRBJ1-2,TRBV13,-,CASSLGTGLRGYTF,TGTGCCAGCAGCTTAGGGACAGGCCTAAGGGGCTACACCTTC
-,TRBJ1-5,TRBV4-3,-,CASSQGRQNNQPQHF,TGCGCCAGCAGCCAAGGCCGACAGAATAATCAGCCCCAGCATTTT
TRBD1,TRBJ1-5,TRBV29-1,-,CSVETGGGQPQHF,TGCAGCGTTGAAACAGGGGGAGGGCAGCCCCAGCATTTT
-,TRBJ2-7,TRBV6-1,medium-sized,CASSEWGENEQYF,TGTGCCAGCAGTGAATGGGGGGAGAACGAGCAGTACTTC
TRBD1,TRBJ2-3,TRBV5-1,-,CASSGGTGGNKQYF,TGCGCCAGCAGCGGCGGGACAGGGGGCAATAAGCAGTATTTT
TRBD2,TRBJ2-2,TRBV28,-,CASSLLTSGSNGELFF,TGTGCCAGCAGTTTATTGACTAGCGGGAGTAACGGGGAGCTGTTTTTT
TRBD1,TRBJ1-2,TRBV28,-,CASSPMGQGFGYTF,TGTGCCAGCAGCCCCATGGGACAGGGATTTGGCTACACCTTC
TRBD1,TRBJ1-5,TRBV4-1,-,CASSQTGKVQPQHF,TGCGCCAGCAGCCAGACAGGGAAGGTGCAGCCCCAGCATTTT
-,TRBJ1-2,TRBV7-9,-,CASSSVLGGFGYTF,TGTGCCAGCAGCTCCGTTCTCGGGGGGTTTGGCTACACCTTC
TRBD2,TRBJ2-2,TRBV13,-,CASRIGRLGMGLAGNGELFF,TGTGCCAGCCGTATCGGCCGTCTTGGTATGGGACTAGCGGGAAACGGGGAGCTGTTTTTT
TRBD1,TRBJ1-3,TRBV5-1,-,CASSLQGATGNTIYF,TGCGCCAGCAGCTTACAGGGGGCGACTGGAAACACCATATATTTT
-,TRBJ1-1,TRBV5-1,-,CASSSDNPGIEAFF,TGCGCCAGCAGCTCGGACAACCCCGGTATTGAAGCTTTCTTT